The 21 T cell receptor beta chains below come from one sample, sequenced in a study of cytomegalovirus exposure and HLA in healthy donors. With 60 Vbeta and 13 Jbeta primers, the PCR was carried out. Profiled with immunoSEQ multiplex PCR; TCRdb holds only in-frame clones, not every one. Of about 170,000 clones listed, approximately 81% were seen once; the top ten hold 2% to 2.5%. The sample comprised PBMCs. These receptors all stem from a woman aged 45-59 years in good health and CMV-seronegative.

This chain links TRBV6-4 with TRBJ2-2; tentatively, D is TRBD1 (6 bases). Between the trimmed V and J ends, which lost 2 bases and 5 bases, there was a span of 21 bases. Germline CDR1 MRHNA, CDR2 SNTAGT. The CDR3 sequence is 18 residues long. For the CDR3, the DNA is TGTGCCAGCAGTGACGCGACAGGACCCAGGGTTGTGACCGGGGAGCTGTTTTTT. This sequence encodes CASSDATGPRVVTGELFF.

The rearrangement joins TRBV14 to TRBJ2-3, with D tentatively TRBD1 (6 bases). The CDR3 totals 15 residues. V lost 4 bases and J 0 bases, leaving 11 bases between the germline ends. Germline CDR1 and CDR2: SGHDN and FVKESK. The CDR3 region has the DNA TGTGCCAGCAGCCCCTGGGGGCTCAGCACAGATACGCAGTATTTT. Its translation: CASSPWGLSTDTQYF.

This clone was detected a few times. This sequence joins TRBV6-1 and TRBJ1-1; TRBD1 matches 10 bases. The trim removed 6 bases at V and 7 bases at J, leaving 2 bases unmatched. The CDR3 spans 12 residues. Germline lookup yields CDR1 MNHNS and CDR2 SASEGT. The CDR3 region is CASRDRGDEAFF. As DNA, the CDR3 is TGTGCCAGCAGGGACAGGGGGGATGAAGCTTTCTTT.

This clone showed up just a few times. CDR3 DNA sequence: TGTGCCATCAGTGACTTAGGGAGTAAGACCCAGTACTTC. The encoded protein is CAISDLGSKTQYF. This chain connects TRBV10-3 to TRBJ2-5; a weak D match, TRBD2 (5 bases). The CDR3 is 13 amino acids. Germline V lookup: CDR1 ENHRY, CDR2 SYGVKD. V lost 3 bases, J lost 6 bases, and 11 bases lay in between.

The rearrangement uses TRBV30 and TRBJ2-7; D is perhaps TRBD2 (5 bases). CDR1 is GTSNPN, CDR2 SVGIG, per germline (reference sequence). The CDR3 spans 14 residues. Deletions cut 3 bases from V and 6 bases from J, with 18 bases between. The CDR3 loop is CAWRANTGMGEQYF. The CDR3 nucleotides are TGTGCCTGGAGGGCGAATACGGGAATGGGCGAGCAGTACTTC.

This clone has a single count. V usage is TRBV7-2 and J usage is TRBJ2-7; TRBD2 aligns across 15 bases. Trimming cost V 3 bases and J 4 bases; bases outside gene matches: 7. This CDR3 contains 17 residues. Germline-derived CDR1 and CDR2 are SGHTA and FQGNSA. The DNA for the CDR3 is TGTGCCAGCAGCTTTCGGACTAGCGGGGGGGGACTATACGAGCAGTACTTC. This sequence encodes CASSFRTSGGGLYEQYF.

The chain employs TRBV4-3 and TRBJ2-7; no reliable D call. The CDR3 is 14 amino acids. Deletions cut 0 bases from V and 5 bases from J, with 11 bases between. In germline, CDR1 is LGHNA, CDR2 YSLEER. The DNA of the CDR3 is TGCGCCAGCAGCCAAGAACTCCGGTCGCACGAGCAGTACTTC. Translation: CASSQELRSHEQYF.

V usage is TRBV4-3 and J usage is TRBJ1-4, with 7 positions matching TRBD1. V trimming: 0 bases; J trimming: 2 bases; junction bases outside the gene matches: 9. Germline CDR1 and CDR2: LGHNA and YSLEER. The CDR3 covers 18 residues. The CDR3 DNA is TGCGCCAGCAGCCAAGACCTCCCCCTACAGGGGACTAATGAAAAACTGTTTTTT. The encoded protein is CASSQDLPLQGTNEKLFF.

This chain links TRBV13 with TRBJ2-7; the D gene is possibly TRBD1 (5 bases). Germline CDR1 reads PRHDT; CDR2 reads FYEKMQ (reference sequence). Trimming pared 6 bases from V and 3 bases from J, leaving 9 bases between. This CDR3 has 12 residues. The CDR3: CASSLGDYEQYF. The CDR3, as DNA: TGTGCCAGCAGTCTAGGGGACTACGAGCAGTACTTC.

J is TRBJ2-5 and V is TRBV25-1; D is unresolved. The germline gives CDR1 MGHDK, CDR2 SYGVNS. The CDR3 length is 14 residues. The ends were cut back, 6 bases at V and 0 bases at J, with 11 bases in the middle. DNA of the CDR3: TGTGCCAGCAGCACCACCCGGGACCAAGAGACCCAGTACTTC. This encodes CASSTTRDQETQYF.

The chain couples TRBV4-3 to TRBJ1-6; D uncertain. Germline CDR1 reads LGHNA; CDR2 reads YSLEER. The CDR3 runs 14 residues. Trimming pared 0 bases from V and 6 bases from J, leaving 6 bases between. This chain's CDR3 is CASSQDEGNSPLHF. CDR3 DNA sequence: TGCGCCAGCAGCCAAGATGAGGGTAATTCACCCCTCCACTTT.

The chain couples TRBV29-1 to TRBJ1-1; tentatively, D is TRBD1 (5 bases). In germline, CDR1 is SQVTM, CDR2 ANQGSEA. The CDR3 totals 12 residues. V was cut by 5 bases and J by 5 bases, with 12 bases left in between. The DNA of the CDR3 is TGCAGCGTTAATAAGGGGAGGACTGAAGCTTTCTTT. Translated: CSVNKGRTEAFF.

The chain carries TRBV18 and TRBJ1-2; D remains ambiguous. This CDR3 contains 15 residues. V was cut by 2 bases and J by 5 bases, with 15 bases left in between. Germline-derived CDR1 and CDR2 are KGHSH and LQKENI. For the CDR3, the DNA is TGTGCCAGCTCACCATCGCGAGAACAGTCTTATGGCTACACCTTC. Amino acids: CASSPSREQSYGYTF.

The chain couples TRBV5-5 to TRBJ1-1; possibly TRBD1 for D (6 bases). Germline assignment: CDR1 SGHKS and CDR2 YYEKEE (reference sequence). The CDR3 has 15 residues. Trimming removed 4 bases from V and 1 base from J, with 14 bases in between. The CDR3 sequence is CASSEPGHENTEAFF. The CDR3 region has the DNA TGTGCCAGCAGCGAGCCGGGACACGAGAACACTGAAGCTTTCTTT.

This chain joins TRBV5-4 and TRBJ1-1, with 7 bases aligning to TRBD1. V was clipped by 3 bases and J by 5 bases; unmatched bases: 4. CDR3 size: 13 residues. Germline CDR1 SGHNT, CDR2 YYREEE (reference sequence). CDR3 bases: TGTGCCAGCAGCTGGGCAGGGGGAACTGAAGCTTTCTTT. Its translation: CASSWAGGTEAFF.

This chain links TRBV30 with TRBJ1-5; no clear D. V was trimmed by 0 bases and J by 7 bases, leaving 10 bases between them. There are 13 residues in the CDR3. Germline V gene lookup returns CDR1 GTSNPN and CDR2 SVGIG (reference sequence). The CDR3 region is CAWSVLPTQPQHF. In DNA form, the CDR3 reads TGTGCCTGGAGTGTACTCCCCACCCAGCCCCAGCATTTT.

With regard to this clone: One end of the junction does not line up with germline, which may come from a read error. This chain joins TRBV20-1 and TRBJ2-7; 7 positions agree with TRBD1. Per the germline V gene, CDR1 is DFQATT and CDR2 is SNEGSKA (reference sequence). The CDR3 sequence is 11 residues long. The CDR3 loop reads CSARNPTGQNF. The CDR3 region has the DNA TGCAGTGCTAGAAATCCCACGGGACAGAACTTC.

This clone occurred once. The genes are TRBV6-4 and TRBJ2-7; 8 bases agree with TRBD1. CDR3 length equals 14 residues. The V segment lost 5 bases and the J segment 6 bases; nucleotides outside the gene matches: 9. Germline CDR1 reads MRHNA; CDR2 reads SNTAGT. CDR3 sequence: CASSLRTGFREQYF. CDR3 DNA sequence: TGTGCCAGCAGTCTTAGGACAGGGTTTCGCGAGCAGTACTTC.

V and J are TRBV7-9 and TRBJ2-7; D not resolved. CDR3 length: 12 residues. V gave up 2 bases and J gave up 6 bases, with 8 bases separating them. Per germline, CDR1 SEHNR and CDR2 FQNEAQ (reference sequence). For the CDR3, the DNA is TGTGCCAGCAGCTTAAATATGGCCGAGCAGTACTTC. The encoded protein is CASSLNMAEQYF. The whole variable domain, filled in from reference TRBV7-9 and TRBJ2-7, reads DTGVSQNPRHKITKRGQNVTFRCDPISEHNRLYWYRQTLGQGPEFLTYFQNEAQLEKSRLLSDRFSAERPKGSFSTLEIQRTEQGDSAMYLCASSLNMAEQYFGPGTRLTVT.

This sequence joins TRBV19 and TRBJ2-5, with 10 positions matching TRBD2. The J call may be mistaken, given a closer DNA end match to TRBJ2-7. In germline, CDR1 is LNHDA, CDR2 SQIVND (reference sequence). The CDR3 consists of 15 residues. The chain's CDR3 is CASSTPSGSSYEQYF. DNA of the CDR3: TGTGCCAGTAGTACACCTAGCGGGAGCTCCTACGAGCAGTACTTC.

The chain uses TRBV9 and TRBJ2-5, with TRBD2 matching 13 bases. TRBJ2-7 matches the DNA end more closely, so the J call is doubtful. The CDR3 has 15 amino acids. Germline V CDR1 and CDR2: SGDLS, YYNGEE. In nucleotides, the CDR3 is TGTGCCAGCAGCGTCGGGACTAGCGGGATCTACGAGCAGTACTTC. This codes for CASSVGTSGIYEQYF.